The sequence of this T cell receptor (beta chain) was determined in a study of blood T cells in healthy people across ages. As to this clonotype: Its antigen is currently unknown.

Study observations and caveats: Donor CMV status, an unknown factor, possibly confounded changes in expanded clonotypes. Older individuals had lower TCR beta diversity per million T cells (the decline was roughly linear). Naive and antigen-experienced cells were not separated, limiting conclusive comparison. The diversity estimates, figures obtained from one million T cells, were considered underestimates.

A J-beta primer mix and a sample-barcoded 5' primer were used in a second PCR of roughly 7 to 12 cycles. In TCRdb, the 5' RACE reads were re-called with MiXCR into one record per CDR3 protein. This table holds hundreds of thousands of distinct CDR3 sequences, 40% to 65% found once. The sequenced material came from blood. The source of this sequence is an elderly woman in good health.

CDR3 coding DNA: TGCAGTGCTGGGAAGGGAGGATATGGTCAGCCCCAGCATTTT. Protein: CSAGKGGYGQPQHF. This rearrangement joins TRBV20-1 to TRBJ1-5; D is uncertain. The CDR3 extends over 14 amino acids. The germline gives CDR1 DFQATT, CDR2 SNEGSKA (reference sequence). The ends were cut back, 5 bases at V and 6 bases at J, with 17 bases in the middle.